This record concerns one TCR beta chain sequence. This record belongs to a study of cytotoxic CD8 clonotypes in ibrutinib-treated CLL. The data were produced by immunoSEQ multiplex PCR, yet TCRdb's version contains in-frame clones alone and is incomplete. Of fewer than 35,000 clones in the sample, 70% to 90% were seen once. The CDR3 is 15 residues long. This sequence was found in a human donor with chronic lymphocytic leukemia. Sample: PBMCs, taken after 24 months of ibrutinib treatment. The V call is TRBV21-1, the J call TRBJ1-4; TRBD1, the table's D call, was not compared with the DNA. TRBV21-1 is deemed a pseudogene. This chain's CDR3 is CASSVRRDRTEKLFF. For the CDR3, the DNA is TGTGCCAGCAGCGTGAGACGGGACAGAACTGAAAAACTGTTTTTT.